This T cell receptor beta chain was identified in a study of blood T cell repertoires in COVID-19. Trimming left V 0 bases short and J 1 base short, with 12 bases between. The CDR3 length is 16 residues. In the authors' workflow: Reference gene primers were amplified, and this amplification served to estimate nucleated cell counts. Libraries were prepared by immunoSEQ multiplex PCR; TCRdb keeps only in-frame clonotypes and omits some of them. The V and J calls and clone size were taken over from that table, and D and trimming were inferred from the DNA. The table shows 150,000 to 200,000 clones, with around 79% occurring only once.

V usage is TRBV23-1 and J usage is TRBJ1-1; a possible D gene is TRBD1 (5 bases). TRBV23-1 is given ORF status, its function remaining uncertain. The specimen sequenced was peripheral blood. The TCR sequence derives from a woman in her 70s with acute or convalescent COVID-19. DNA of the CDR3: TGCGCCAGCAGTCAATCGCGTCCAGGGCAGAACACTGAAGCTTTCTTT. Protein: CASSQSRPGQNTEAFF.